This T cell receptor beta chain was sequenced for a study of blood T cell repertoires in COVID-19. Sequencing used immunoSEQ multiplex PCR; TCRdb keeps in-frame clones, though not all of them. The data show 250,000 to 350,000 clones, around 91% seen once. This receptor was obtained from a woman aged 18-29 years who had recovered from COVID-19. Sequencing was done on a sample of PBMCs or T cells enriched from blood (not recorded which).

CDR3 sequence (DNA): TGTGCCATCTGGACAGGGGGCTACTATGGCTACACCTTC. Translated, it gives CAIWTGGYYGYTF. This sequence joins TRBV6-5 and TRBJ1-2; 11 nucleotides line up with TRBD1. The trim removed 10 bases at V and 3 bases at J, leaving 4 bases unmatched. CDR3 length: 13 amino acids. Looked up from germline, CDR1 is MNHEY and CDR2 is SVGAGI.